The source of this T cell receptor beta chain is a study of cytomegalovirus exposure and HLA in healthy donors. Study information: Genetic ancestry analysis placed approximately 78% of the 398 donors that were genotyped in the Caucasian-associated cluster.

Whole-study findings and limits: Accurate predictions that matched the HLA-A and HLA-B alleles of most subjects were reportedly made from TCR beta sequences. The productive fraction for most TCR beta V segments was about 87% or about 30% in an earlier analysis. Some segments of the V type, notably TRBV6-2 and TRBV6-3, were excluded as indistinguishable.

Turning to this clone: Antigen unknown.

V dropped 7 bases and J dropped 6; count of bases not matched to a gene: 6. The CDR3 is 14 amino acids. In germline, CDR1 is LNHDA, CDR2 SQIVND (reference sequence). The PCR contained 60 Vbeta and 13 Jbeta primers. Profiled with immunoSEQ multiplex PCR; TCRdb holds only in-frame clones, not every one. The sample yields 120,000 or so clones, 75% to 90% seen once. Sequenced material: PBMCs. This clonotype was sampled from a man aged 35 to 55 in good health and CMV-seronegative. The genes are TRBV19 and TRBJ1-5, with TRBD1 identical over 10 bases. CDR3 bases: TGTGCCAGTAAGGGGGGACAGGGGCCTCAGCCCCAGCATTTT. This gives the protein CASKGGQGPQPQHF.